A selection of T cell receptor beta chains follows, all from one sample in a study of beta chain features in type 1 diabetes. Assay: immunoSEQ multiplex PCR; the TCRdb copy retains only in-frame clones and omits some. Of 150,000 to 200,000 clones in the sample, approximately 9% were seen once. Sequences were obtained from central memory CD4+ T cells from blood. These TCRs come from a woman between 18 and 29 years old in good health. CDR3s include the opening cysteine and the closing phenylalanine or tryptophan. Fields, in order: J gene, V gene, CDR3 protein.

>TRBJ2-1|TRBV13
CASSLGLLGTSRTNEQFF
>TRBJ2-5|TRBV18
CASSRGTAPLQETQYF
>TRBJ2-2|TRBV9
CASSVGSGGNTGELFF
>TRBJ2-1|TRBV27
CASSLNGGSDEQFF
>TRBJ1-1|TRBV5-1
CASSSLTGGTEAFF
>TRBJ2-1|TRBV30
CAWTLRGGSYNEQFF
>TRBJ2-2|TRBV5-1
CASSFNTPGELFF
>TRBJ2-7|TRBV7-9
CASSLGSGGDEQYF
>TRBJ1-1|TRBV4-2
CASSQDLSGGHTEAFF
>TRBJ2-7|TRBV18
CASSSKTSGGYEQYF
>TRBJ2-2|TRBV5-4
CASSPPGQGKFTGELFF
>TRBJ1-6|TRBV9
CASSPRVSNSPLHF
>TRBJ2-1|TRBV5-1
CASSLGRTGAVHEQFF
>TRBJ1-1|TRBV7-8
CASSLVQMNTEAFF
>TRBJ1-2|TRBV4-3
CASSQSPDRGYSGYTF
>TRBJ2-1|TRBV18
CASSLVGYNEQFF
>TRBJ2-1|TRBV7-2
CASSPSSGTLSEQFF
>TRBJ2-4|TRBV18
CASSRDSLAKNIQYF
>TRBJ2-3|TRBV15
CATSRRSGTTTDTQYF
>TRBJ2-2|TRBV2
CASSQKRGTNTGELFF
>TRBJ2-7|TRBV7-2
CASSSRQGSSYEQYF
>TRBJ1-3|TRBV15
CATSSRGTGGRNTIYF
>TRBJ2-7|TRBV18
CASSPRLAGGIYEQYF
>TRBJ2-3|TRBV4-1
CASSQDVSGSADTQYF
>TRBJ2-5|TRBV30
CAWSLDRVETQYF
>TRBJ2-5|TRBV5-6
CASSLRPGGAQYF
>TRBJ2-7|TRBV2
CASSQGFEQYF
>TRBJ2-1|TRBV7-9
CASSPLRDSKEQFF
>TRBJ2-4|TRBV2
CASSDVTGSAKNIQYF
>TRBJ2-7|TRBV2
CASRPGQSYEQYF
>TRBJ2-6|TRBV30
CAWSVTPAGANVLTF
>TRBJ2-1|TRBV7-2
CASSPWTGSDEQFF
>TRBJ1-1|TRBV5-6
CASSLGLKEMNTEAFF
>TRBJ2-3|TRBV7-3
CASSLATFTDTQYF
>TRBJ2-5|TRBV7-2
CASSVLQETQYF
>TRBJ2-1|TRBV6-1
CASSLDISNGNEQFF
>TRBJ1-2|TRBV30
CAWSVQPRYGYTF
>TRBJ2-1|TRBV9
CASSTSGETNEQFF
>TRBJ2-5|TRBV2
CASSPRPQETQYF
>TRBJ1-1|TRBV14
CASTAQGATEAFF
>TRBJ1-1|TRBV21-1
CASSTWNTEAFF
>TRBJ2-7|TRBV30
CAWRQGSYEQYF
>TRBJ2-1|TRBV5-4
CASSLTTGTGNEQFF
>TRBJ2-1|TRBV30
CAWSVSPTPSSYNEQFF
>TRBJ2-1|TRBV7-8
CASSLALGAGEVEQFF
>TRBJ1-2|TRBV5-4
CASGPGQGGRGYGYTF
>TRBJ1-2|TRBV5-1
CASSPTGSLGYGYTF
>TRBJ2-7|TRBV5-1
CASSPFAGGNYEQYF
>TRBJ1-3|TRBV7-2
CASTPRGIGGDTIYF
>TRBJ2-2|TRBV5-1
CASSEGQGTTGELFF